These 4 T cell receptor beta chains share one sample of origin, sequenced in a study of blood T cell repertoires in COVID-19. Libraries were prepared by immunoSEQ multiplex PCR; TCRdb keeps only in-frame clonotypes and omits some of them. The sample records around 270,000 clones, 75% to 90% being singletons. The sequenced sample consisted of peripheral blood. The receptors shown here come from a man aged 30 to 39 with active or convalescent COVID-19.

This chain joins TRBV6-5 and TRBJ2-3, with 9 bases identical to TRBD1. The junction had 2 bases not matched to a gene; V was cut back by 4 bases and J by 0 bases. Germline values: CDR1 MNHEY, CDR2 SVGAGI. This CDR3 is built from 15 residues. The CDR3 sequence: CASSSGTGSTDTQYF. In nucleotides, the CDR3 is TGTGCCAGCAGTTCCGGGACAGGGAGCACAGATACGCAGTATTTT.

The chain combines TRBV5-4 with TRBJ2-1; the match to TRBD2 covers 8 bases. Germline V CDR1 and CDR2: SGHNT, YYREEE (reference sequence). The CDR3 runs 14 residues. V shed 5 bases, J shed 7 bases, and the junction held 8 bases outside the gene matches. The CDR3, as DNA: TGTGCCAGCAGTTTTAGGACTAGCCGGAATGAGCAGTTCTTC. Amino acid sequence: CASSFRTSRNEQFF.

This clone has only one observation. The chain joins TRBV6-2 or TRBV6-3 to TRBJ2-7, with 7 bases aligning to TRBD2. The CDR3 consists of 13 residues. Germline CDR1 and CDR2: MNHEY and SVGEGT. The V gene end was trimmed by 6 bases and the J gene end by 3 bases; junction bases not matched to a gene: 5. CDR3 amino acids: CASSETSNYEQYF. Written as DNA, the CDR3 is TGTGCCAGCAGCGAGACTAGCAACTACGAGCAGTACTTC.

The V gene is TRBV19, the J gene TRBJ2-3; 9 nucleotides match TRBD1. This CDR3 contains 15 residues. From germline, CDR1 is LNHDA and CDR2 SQIVND (reference sequence). The V segment lost 2 bases and the J segment 4 bases; nucleotides outside the gene matches: 4. The CDR3 DNA is TGTGCCAGTAGTATAAGGGACAGGGATCCAGATACGCAGTATTTT. As protein: CASSIRDRDPDTQYF.